A single sample gave rise to the 8 T cell receptor beta chains below, sequenced in a study of T cells after yellow fever vaccination. TCRdb called the 5' RACE reads again in MiXCR, with one record for every CDR3 protein. This table has some 350,000 distinct CDR3 sequences, 3% to 4.5% appearing once. Specimen: PBMCs, collected 5 days after the yellow fever booster vaccination. These receptors all stem from a man aged 18-30 years who received the YFV17D yellow fever vaccine.

The CDR3 nucleotides are TGCAGTGCTACTCGGGACACCTATGGCTACACCTTC. This translates into CSATRDTYGYTF. The J gene is TRBJ1-2, the V gene TRBV20-1; tentative D call: TRBD1 (6 bases). Germline CDR1 is DFQATT and CDR2 is SNEGSKA (reference sequence). The CDR3 has 12 amino acids. Trimming removed 4 bases at V and 4 bases at J, with 10 bases between.

This clonotype was detected only a few times. J is TRBJ2-2 and V is TRBV10-3; 12 bases fit TRBD1. The length of the CDR3 is 17 residues. Germline V CDR1 and CDR2: ENHRY, SYGVKD. The V and J ends lost 6 bases and 4 bases, in that order; junction bases with no gene match: 9. Written as DNA, the CDR3 is TGTGCCATCAGCGCCCCCTCGGGACAGGGGGCCACCGGGGAGCTGTTTTTT. Its translation: CAISAPSGQGATGELFF.

V and J are TRBV29-1 and TRBJ1-2; D gene ambiguous. From germline, CDR1 is SQVTM and CDR2 ANQGSEA. The length of the CDR3 is 14 residues. V lost 2 bases to trimming and J lost 2 bases, with 12 bases between them. CDR3 coding DNA: TGCAGCGTTGAAAAGGGCCCCGAAAACTATGGCTACACCTTC. Encoded protein: CSVEKGPENYGYTF.

This clonotype showed up just a few times. This chain joins TRBV24-1 and TRBJ1-5; D is possibly TRBD1 (5 bases). Looked up from germline, CDR1 is KGHDR and CDR2 is SFDVKD. The CDR3 extends over 16 amino acids. V dropped 5 bases and J dropped 2 bases, with 15 bases sitting between them. CDR3 sequence reads: CATSARDAYGNQPQHF. For the CDR3, the DNA is TGTGCCACCAGTGCCAGGGACGCATATGGCAATCAGCCCCAGCATTTT.

This clonotype was picked up a small number of times. This chain joins TRBV7-9 and TRBJ2-1; 10 bases align to TRBD1. The junction had 16 bases not matched to a gene; V was cut back by 5 bases and J by 9 bases. Germline V gene lookup returns CDR1 SEHNR and CDR2 FQNEAQ (reference sequence). This CDR3 comprises 17 residues. This CDR3 reads CASSTTDRGQLVIEQFF. CDR3 coding DNA: TGTGCCAGCAGCACTACCGACAGGGGGCAATTAGTCATTGAGCAGTTCTTC.

A few counts support this clonotype. This sequence joins TRBV20-1 and TRBJ2-5; D remains ambiguous. Germline CDR1 reads DFQATT; CDR2 reads SNEGSKA (reference sequence). The CDR3 runs to 13 residues. With 2 bases removed from V and 2 bases from J, the gap between germline ends came to 9 bases. The CDR3 bases are TGCAGTGCTAGAAGGCAGACACAAGAGACCCAGTACTTC. Residues: CSARRQTQETQYF.

This clonotype was detected ten times or more. The rearrangement links TRBV4-3 to TRBJ2-5, with TRBD2 matching 14 bases. After removal of 0 bases from V and 4 bases from J, the junction contained 10 bases not matched to a gene. Germline loops: CDR1 LGHNA, CDR2 YSLEER. The length of the CDR3 is 19 residues. The CDR3 loop reads CASSQEGLAGDLWGETQYF. The CDR3 nucleotides are TGCGCCAGCAGCCAAGAGGGACTAGCGGGGGACCTGTGGGGAGAGACCCAGTACTTC.

The genes are TRBV5-1 and TRBJ2-1; TRBD2 matches 9 bases. Germline CDR1 is SGHRS and CDR2 is YFSETQ. Trimming took 0 bases from V and 10 from J; bases not matched to a gene: 5. CDR3 length: 14 amino acids. The CDR3 DNA follows: TGCGCCAGCAGCTTGGCTAGCGGGGTCTGGGAGCAGTTCTTC. It translates to CASSLASGVWEQFF. The full variable domain, in which reference TRBV5-1 and TRBJ2-1 provide the parts outside the CDR3, is KAGVTQTPRYLIKTRGQQVTLSCSPISGHRSVSWYQQTPGQGLQFLFEYFSETQRNKGNFPGRFSGRQFSNSRSEMNVSTLELGDSALYLCASSLASGVWEQFFGPGTRLTVL.